This T cell receptor beta chain was identified in a study of early T cells in non-severe SARS-CoV-2 infection. Study findings and constraints: VDJdb matching, biased toward anti-spike CD8 responses, missed private and CD4 specificities.

Comment on this clonotype: Its antigen is undetermined. A read error may explain this, as a much larger clone is one base away.

Individual cDNA molecules carried attached unique molecular identifiers. From the 5' RACE reads, TCRdb called clonotypes with MiXCR, one entry per CDR3 protein. The sample includes about 28,000 distinct CDR3 sequences, 6% to 7.5% of them seen just once. This receptor was obtained from an adult who was a healthcare worker with PCR-confirmed SARS-CoV-2 infection or an uninfected control (not recorded which). The starting material was whole blood, obtained at baseline.

The DNA of the CDR3 is TGTGCCAGCAGCTTTCTGGGGGACAGCAACTACGAGCAGTGCTTC. This sequence encodes CASSFLGDSNYEQCF. This chain connects TRBV5-6 to TRBJ2-7; 7 bases are shared with TRBD1. The CDR3 contains 15 residues. Germline lookup yields CDR1 SGHDT and CDR2 YYEEEE. Supplemented by reference TRBV5-6 and TRBJ2-7, the full variable domain reads DAGVTQSPTHLIKTRGQQVTLRCSPKSGHDTVSWYQQALGQGPQFIFQYYEEEERQRGNFPDRFSGHQFPNYSSELNVNALLLGDSALYLCASSFLGDSNYEQCFGPGTRLTVT.